The present T cell receptor beta chain was sequenced within a study of T-cell reconstitution after alpha-beta-depleted transplantation in children (TCRdb year 2016). For the study in its entirety: Using TCR repertoire profiling, the study quantitatively followed how T-cell immune reconstitution unfolded in children after TCRalphabeta/CD19-depleted allogeneic hematopoietic cell transplantation.

The CDR3 runs 17 residues from the cysteine to the phenylalanine. The sequence is cut down to CDR3 DNA, 51 bases in frame from base 1. CDR1 and CDR2, looked up from the germline V gene, are SGHVS and FNYEAQ. Germline trimming amounts to 2 bases on V and 2 bases on J, with 9 as the count of junction bases outside the gene matches. Concerning this clonotype itself: The antigen it recognizes is unknown. Base qualities are missing; no much larger clone stands one base away.

Libraries were built with PCR. Instrument on record: Illumina HiSeq 2500. Molecular barcoding was employed in the preparation of TCR libraries, with unique molecular identifiers being used to normalize TCRbeta repertoire quantification. The public reads were reprocessed in TCRdb via fastp at Q25 and MiXCR, keeping in-frame beta chains. One record per CDR3 amino acid sequence lists the most common genes and DNA. In all, the sample holds over 150,000 distinct CDR3 sequences, and 13% to 15% of those were seen once. Clones ranked in the top ten supply about 12% of the sample. Here the chain combines TRBV7-6 and TRBJ1-2, and TRBD1 matches 9 of the central bases. This sequence was found in a human donor who donated a stem cell graft to a child with acute lymphoblastic leukemia. Sample: PBMCs from the stem cell graft donor, taken from the stem cell graft. The DNA sequence follows: TGTGCCAGCAGCTTAAAGTACAGGGGGCTGAGCAACTATGGCTACACCTTC. Translation gives CASSLKYRGLSNYGYTF. Beyond the CDR3, the reference TRBV7-6 and TRBJ1-2 genes provide the residues; the full variable domain reads: GAGVSQSPRYKVTKRGQDVALRCDPISGHVSLYWYRQALGQGPEFLTYFNYEAQQDKSGLPNDRFSAERPEGSISTLTIQRTEQRDSAMYRCASSLKYRGLSNYGYTFGSGTRLTVV.